This T cell receptor beta chain was captured in a study of PD-1 blockade in mismatch repair-deficient tumors. The data were produced by immunoSEQ multiplex PCR, yet TCRdb's version contains in-frame clones alone and is incomplete. Found here are under 150,000 clones, 86% of them singletons; the top ten hold roughly 14%. Findings and limits, study-wide: Tumor-resident clones, often undetectable pretreatment in blood, expanded then contracted after pembrolizumab.

For this clone: What it binds is unknown.

The CDR3 has 15 amino acids. CDR1 WSHSY and CDR2 SAAADI come from the germline V gene. Germline trimming cut 6 bases from V and 4 bases from J; bases unmatched to any gene: 9. The specimen comprised peripheral blood, sampled 44 weeks after starting pembrolizumab. The clonotype originates from an adult with mismatch repair-deficient cancer. The chain joins TRBV10-2 to TRBJ2-3; 8 bases are a match to TRBD1. The CDR3 sequence is CASRAGQGHADTQYF. DNA of the CDR3: TGCGCCAGCAGAGCTGGACAGGGTCATGCAGATACGCAGTATTTT.